Given below is one TCR beta chain in context. The multiple sclerosis controls, all treatment-naive patients, had relapsing-remitting disease that was stable or active. This specimen belongs to a study of CD8 T cells in Susac syndrome. The junction had 5 bases not matched to a gene; V was cut back by 5 bases and J by 6 bases. This CDR3 contains 14 residues. Germline CDR1 SEHNR, CDR2 FQNEAQ (reference sequence). RNA amounts of roughly 0.5 to 1 ug underwent reverse transcription with random hexamers. One entry per CDR3 protein, called by TCRdb with MiXCR from the immunoSEQ multiplex PCR reads. This table holds some 300,000 distinct CDR3 sequences, approximately 85% found once.

The chain recombines TRBV7-9 with TRBJ2-3; TRBD1 matches at 10 bases. The clonotype originates from a human donor with multiple sclerosis. The material sequenced was CD8+ T cells from PBMCs. CDR3 sequence (DNA): TGTGCCAGCAGCCTCGGACAGGGGGGGGATACGCAGTATTTT. Translation gives CASSLGQGGDTQYF.